This T cell receptor beta chain is drawn from a study of blood T cell repertoires in COVID-19. The CDR3 sequence is 16 residues long. Trimming took 4 bases from V and 0 from J, leaving 15 bases between them. Germline V CDR1 and CDR2: LNHDA, SQIVND (reference sequence). In the study's own analysis: The authors estimated nucleated cell counts from reference gene primer amplification. Assay: immunoSEQ multiplex PCR; the TCRdb copy retains only in-frame clones and omits some. That table furnishes V, J and clone size, whereas the DNA furnished D and trimming. The sample holds over 200,000 clones; over 70% are singletons and the top ten take over 3%.

The V and J genes are TRBV19 and TRBJ1-2, with D uncertain. This TCR was recovered from an elderly woman with acute or convalescent COVID-19. Material for sequencing was peripheral blood. The CDR3 DNA is TGTGCCAGTAGTAAGGAGGCCCCGTCACCTAACTATGGCTACACCTTC. Translating gives CASSKEAPSPNYGYTF. Filled out from reference TRBV19 and TRBJ1-2, the complete variable domain reads DGGITQSPKYLFRKEGQNVTLSCEQNLNHDAMYWYRQDPGQGLRLIYYSQIVNDFQKGDIAEGYSVSREKKESFPLTVTSAQKNPTAFYLCASSKEAPSPNYGYTFGSGTRLTVV.